The source of this T cell receptor beta chain is a study of PD-1 blockade in classical Hodgkin lymphoma. Study-level results: Complete responders possessed baseline diversity comparable to newly diagnosed patients. A reduction in baseline TCR diversity was reportedly seen in newly diagnosed patients relative to healthy donors. Nivolumab initiated under 1 year post-ASCT led to patient exclusion.

As to this clone: Its antigen remains unidentified.

CDR1 is SGHVS, CDR2 FNYEAQ, per germline. CDR3 length equals 13 residues. V gave up 4 bases and J gave up 5 bases, with 11 bases separating them. Assay: immunoSEQ multiplex PCR; the TCRdb copy retains only in-frame clones and omits some. The sample lists about 43,000 clones; under 75% were seen once. All patients relapsed after autologous stem cell transplantation, and brentuximab vedotin exposure varied. This specimen was peripheral blood mononuclear cells (PBMCs), taken before the second cycle of nivolumab. The V and J genes are TRBV7-6 and TRBJ2-5; perhaps D is TRBD1 or TRBD2 (5 bases each). The clonotype comes from a human donor with classical Hodgkin lymphoma. CDR3: CASSSGAGETQYF. As DNA, the CDR3 is TGTGCCAGCAGCTCCGGGGCCGGGGAGACCCAGTACTTC.